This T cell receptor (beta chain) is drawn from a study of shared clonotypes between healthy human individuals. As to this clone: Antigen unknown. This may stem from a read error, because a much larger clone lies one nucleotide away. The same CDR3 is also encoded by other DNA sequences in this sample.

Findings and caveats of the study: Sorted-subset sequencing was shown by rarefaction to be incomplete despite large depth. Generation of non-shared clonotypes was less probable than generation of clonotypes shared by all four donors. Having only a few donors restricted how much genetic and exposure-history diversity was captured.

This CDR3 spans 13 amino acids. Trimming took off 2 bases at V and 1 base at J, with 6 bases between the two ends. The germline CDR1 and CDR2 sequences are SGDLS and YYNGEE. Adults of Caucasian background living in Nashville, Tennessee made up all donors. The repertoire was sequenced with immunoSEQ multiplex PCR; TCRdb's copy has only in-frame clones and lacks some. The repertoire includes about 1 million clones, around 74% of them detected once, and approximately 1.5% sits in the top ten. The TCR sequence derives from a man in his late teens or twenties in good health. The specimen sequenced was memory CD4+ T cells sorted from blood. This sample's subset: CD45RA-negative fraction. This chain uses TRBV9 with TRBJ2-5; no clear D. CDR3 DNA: TGTGCCAGCAGCGTTGGGCTCCAAGAGACCCAGTACTTC. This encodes CASSVGLQETQYF.